The TCR beta chain under discussion was sequenced for a study of post-analysis software for immune sequencing data. Study findings and constraints: Significantly lower normalized Chao1 diversity was seen in multiple sclerosis patients than in controls. F-measure co-clustering was strong for batch-matched samples. Patients had higher frequencies than controls of a handful of TRBV segments, including TRBV5-6, TRBV5-1 and TRBV20-1.

Every TCR beta cDNA library bore unique molecular identifiers. TCRdb passed the PCR reads through MiXCR, listing each CDR3 protein once. Of about 820,000 distinct CDR3 sequences listed, approximately 53% were seen once; the top ten hold roughly 4.4%. In its sample, this clonotype was seen a few times. The antigen is undetermined. The germline gives CDR1 SNHLY, CDR2 FYNNEI. The CDR3 sequence is 14 residues long. Between the trimmed V and J ends, which lost 8 bases and 4 bases, there was a span of 17 bases. Sequencing was carried out using blood. The chain uses TRBV2 and TRBJ1-2, with D unclear. The source is a girl aged 10-17 years with multiple sclerosis. The CDR3 spells CASVDAMTIYGYTF. In DNA form, the CDR3 reads TGTGCCAGCGTAGACGCCATGACGATCTATGGCTACACCTTC.